These 6 T cell receptor beta chains originate from one sample sequenced in a study of technical replicates of blood from a few donors. Sequencing was performed with immunoSEQ multiplex PCR; in TCRdb, only in-frame clones are kept and a portion is missing. Of approximately 88,000 clones listed, about 96% are singletons. The sequenced material came from T cells isolated from PBMCs. These receptor sequences come from a human donor in good health.

The V call is TRBV12-5, the J call TRBJ2-3; TRBD1 aligns across 7 bases. V shed 5 bases, J shed 5 bases, and the junction held 7 bases outside the gene matches. Germline CDR1 LGHNT, CDR2 FRNRAP. The CDR3 runs 14 residues. This CDR3 reads CASGPPTGVDTQYF. The CDR3 bases are TGTGCTAGTGGTCCCCCCACAGGGGTAGATACGCAGTATTTT.

V usage is TRBV4-3 and J usage is TRBJ2-7; TRBD2 is a possible D gene (6 bases). The CDR3 is 13 amino acids. The ends were cut back, 8 bases at V and 2 bases at J, with 13 bases in the middle. CDR1 LGHNA and CDR2 YSLEER come from the germline V gene. Here the CDR3 DNA reads TGCGCCAGCTCAATAGCGGTTACCTACGAGCAGTACTTC. This codes for CASSIAVTYEQYF.

The chain employs TRBV7-9 and TRBJ2-7; D might be TRBD2 (6 bases). Germline CDR1 reads SEHNR; CDR2 reads FQNEAQ (reference sequence). The V and J ends lost 0 bases and 1 base respectively, with 10 bases between them. The length of the CDR3 is 15 residues. The chain's CDR3 is CASSLASGLSYEQYF. Written as DNA, the CDR3 is TGTGCCAGCAGCTTAGCTAGCGGATTATCCTACGAGCAGTACTTC.

The chain couples TRBV28 to TRBJ1-2; TRBD1 matches at 8 bases. The CDR3 consists of 14 residues. V gave up 7 bases and J gave up 4 bases; unmatched junction bases: 8. The V gene's germline CDR1 is MDHEN and CDR2 SYDVKM. CDR3 in DNA: TGTGCCAGCACCCCCTCAGGGGGCTTCTATGGCTACACCTTC. Translating gives CASTPSGGFYGYTF.

The J gene is TRBJ1-4, the V gene TRBV11-2; 7 positions agree with TRBD1. CDR1 and CDR2 (germline): SGHAT, FQNNGV. This CDR3 comprises 14 residues. V trimming: 1 base; J trimming: 6 bases; junction bases outside the gene matches: 2. CDR3 nucleotide sequence: TGTGCCAGCAGCTTAGGGGGGACAGATGAAAAACTGTTTTTT. Protein: CASSLGGTDEKLFF. The full variable domain, rest sourced from reference TRBV11-2 and TRBJ1-4, is EAGVAQSPRYKIIEKRQSVAFWCNPISGHATLYWYQQILGQGPKLLIQFQNNGVVDDSQLPKDRFSAERLKGVDSTLKIQPAKLEDSAVYLCASSLGGTDEKLFFGSGTQLSVL.

The chain employs TRBV19 and TRBJ1-5; TRBD1 matches at 11 bases. Germline CDR1 LNHDA, CDR2 SQIVND (reference sequence). CDR3 size: 16 residues. J was trimmed by 0 bases and V by 8 bases; bases with no gene match: 6. CDR3 bases: TGTGCCAGTGGACAGGGGGCCACTTATAGCAATCAGCCCCAGCATTTT. Protein: CASGQGATYSNQPQHF.